This T cell receptor beta chain was sequenced for a study of T-cell reconstitution after alpha-beta-depleted transplantation in children. Germline V lookup: CDR1 MDHEN, CDR2 SYDVKM. This CDR3 is built from 15 residues. V lost 4 bases to trimming and J lost 7 bases; unmatched junction nucleotides: 5. This clonotype was seen only a few times. Unique molecular identifiers tagged the TCRbeta library. TCRdb used MiXCR to reprocess the PCR reads, holding one entry per CDR3 protein. The sample records around 490,000 distinct CDR3 sequences, approximately 10% being singletons. The sequence was obtained from a female patient aged 2 to 10 who had a stem cell transplant for aplastic anemia, so the T cells may come from the graft donor. The chain links TRBV28 to TRBJ1-6; 9 nucleotides line up with TRBD1. Sequencing was performed on PBMCs, mostly from graft donor cells, taken 180 days after TCRalphabeta/CD19-depleted stem cell transplant. DNA for the CDR3: TGTGCCAGCAGTTGGAGGGGACAGGGAAATTCACCCCTCCACTTT. Its protein product is CASSWRGQGNSPLHF.